This record concerns one TCR beta chain sequence. The V end lost 1 base, the J end lost 5 bases, and 8 bases lay between the germline ends. CDR1 is SGHTA, CDR2 FQGNSA, per germline. The CDR3 is 14 residues long. The sample originates from a study of T-cell reconstitution after alpha-beta-depleted transplantation in children. TCRbeta library construction was performed incorporating unique molecular identifiers. TCRdb reprocessed the PCR reads with MiXCR, giving one entry per CDR3 protein. There are around 490,000 distinct CDR3 sequences in the sample; more than 9.5% occur only once, and roughly 15% lies in the top ten.

This clonotype originated in a female patient aged 2-10 years who had a stem cell transplant for aplastic anemia, so the T cells may come from the graft donor. The material was PBMCs, mostly from graft donor cells, obtained 180 days after TCRalphabeta/CD19-depleted stem cell transplant. The chain is built from TRBV7-2 and TRBJ2-2, with TRBD2 as a possible D gene (5 bases). This chain's CDR3 is CASSLERRTGELFF. In DNA form, the CDR3 reads TGTGCCAGCAGCTTAGAGCGGCGGACCGGGGAGCTGTTTTTT.